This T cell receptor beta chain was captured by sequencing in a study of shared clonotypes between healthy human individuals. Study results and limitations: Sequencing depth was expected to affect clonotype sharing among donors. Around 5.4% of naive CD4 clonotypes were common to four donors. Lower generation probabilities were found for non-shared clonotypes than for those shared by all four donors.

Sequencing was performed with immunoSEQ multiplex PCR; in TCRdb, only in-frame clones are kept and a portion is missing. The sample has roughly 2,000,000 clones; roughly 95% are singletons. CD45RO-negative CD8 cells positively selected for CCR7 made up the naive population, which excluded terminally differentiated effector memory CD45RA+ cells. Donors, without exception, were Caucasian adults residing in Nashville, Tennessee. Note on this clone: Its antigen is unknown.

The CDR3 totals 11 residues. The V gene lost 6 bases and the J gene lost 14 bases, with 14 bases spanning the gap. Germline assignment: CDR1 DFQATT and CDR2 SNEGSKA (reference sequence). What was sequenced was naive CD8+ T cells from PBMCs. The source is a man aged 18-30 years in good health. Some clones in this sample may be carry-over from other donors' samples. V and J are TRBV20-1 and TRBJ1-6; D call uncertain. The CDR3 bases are TGCAGTGCCGAGCCTCCCAGGTCCCTCCACTTT. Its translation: CSAEPPRSLHF.